This T cell receptor (beta chain) was found in a study of T-cell reconstitution after alpha-beta-depleted transplantation in children. Molecular barcoding with unique molecular identifiers was used for the TCRbeta library. TCRdb reanalysed the PCR reads using MiXCR and keeps one entry per CDR3 protein. Altogether under 350,000 distinct CDR3 sequences are present, about 10% being singletons, with the ten largest covering about 9.5%. V lost 5 bases, J lost 1 base, and 4 bases stayed unmatched. Germline V lookup: CDR1 SGHTA, CDR2 FQGNSA. The CDR3 loop spans 15 amino acids. This chain connects TRBV7-2 to TRBJ2-3; 9 nucleotides align to TRBD2. Sequenced here: PBMCs from the stem cell graft donor, sampled from the stem cell graft. The sequence came from a human donor who donated a stem cell graft to a child with SCID. CDR3 DNA sequence: TGTGCCAGCAGCGACTCTAGCGGGGGCACAGATACGCAGTATTTT. This encodes CASSDSSGGTDTQYF.